The clone carrying this T cell receptor beta chain was detected a few times. As yet, its antigen is unknown. TCRdb independently ran MiXCR on the RT-PCR reads; one entry per CDR3 protein. The sample has 450,000 to 550,000 distinct CDR3 sequences; 25% are singletons. This sample stems from a study of response to subunit inactivated influenza vaccine. Notes on the study in general: Authors suggested seasonal influenza vaccinations each recruit few new T cells.

The CDR3 sequence is 16 residues long. Germline-derived CDR1 and CDR2 are DFQATT and SNEGSKA (reference sequence). Losses at the gene ends were 3 bases for V and 6 bases for J; bases not matched to a gene: 15. The J gene is TRBJ2-5, the V gene TRBV20-1; 8 bases are shared with TRBD2. The material was CD4+ T cells sorted from PBMCs, obtained 5 to 6 days after vaccination. This clonotype was sampled from a man in his forties or fifties who received an inactivated influenza vaccine. The CDR3: CSASFRGGYPRQTQYF. The CDR3 coding sequence is TGCAGTGCTAGTTTCCGGGGGGGATATCCTAGGCAGACCCAGTACTTC.